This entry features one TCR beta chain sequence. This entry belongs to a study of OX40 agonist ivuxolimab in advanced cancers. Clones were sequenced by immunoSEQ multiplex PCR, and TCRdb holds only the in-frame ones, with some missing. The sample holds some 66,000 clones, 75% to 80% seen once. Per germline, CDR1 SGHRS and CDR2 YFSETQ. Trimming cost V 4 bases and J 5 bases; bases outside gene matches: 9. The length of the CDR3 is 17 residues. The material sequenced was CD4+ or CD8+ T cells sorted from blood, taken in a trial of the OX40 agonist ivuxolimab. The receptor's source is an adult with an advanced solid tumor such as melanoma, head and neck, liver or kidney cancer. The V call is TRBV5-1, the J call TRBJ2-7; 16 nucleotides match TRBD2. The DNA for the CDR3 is TGCGCCAGCAGCAGGGGGACTAGCGGGAGGGCCTGGGACGAGCAGTACTTC. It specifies CASSRGTSGRAWDEQYF.